The source of this TCR beta chain is a study of radiation and T cells in renal cell carcinoma. Study details: Nephrectomy followed 15 Gy stereotactic body radiation by 4 weeks. Study-wide results and caveats: From baseline, blood top tumor clonotypes peaked at 2 weeks post-radiation.

This clone was seen once. Its specificity is unknown. The CDR3 loop spans 16 amino acids. Germline V gives CDR1 MGHRA, CDR2 YSYEKL. V shed 2 bases and J 1 base; nucleotides not matched to a gene: 1. Generated by immunoSEQ multiplex PCR, the TCRdb table keeps only in-frame clones and is missing some. The repertoire has some 75,000 clones, about 81% of them found once; the top ten carry less than 7%. Indicated time point: blood 2 weeks post-SBRT. Described treatment: 15 Gy SBRT to primary tumor, nephrectomy 4 weeks later. This renal cell carcinoma was of the clear cell type. This receptor was identified in a man in his 60s with renal cell carcinoma. This chain links TRBV4-1 with TRBJ2-1; TRBD2 matches 11 bases. This specimen was blood, taken from a patient whose treatment included radiotherapy and nephrectomy. CDR3 DNA sequence: TGCGCCAGCAGCCAACCTAGCGGGAGGTCCTACAATGAGCAGTTCTTC. Amino acids: CASSQPSGRSYNEQFF.